The clone carrying this TCR beta chain has a count of ten or more. This sample was taken from a study of T cells in Graves' hyperthyroidism and ophthalmopathy. Overall study: Before treatment of any kind, peripheral blood was taken at initial diagnosis.

RNA transcripts provided the source from which TCR beta CDR3 regions were amplified. The HTBI primer set drove a first-round RT-PCR of the TCR CDR3. TCRdb re-called the multiplex PCR reads with MiXCR, one entry per CDR3 protein. The profile shows fewer than 350,000 distinct CDR3 sequences, about 21% of them singletons. No progression to ophthalmopathy during 18 months of follow-up defined stable disease. Exclusion criteria comprised uncontrolled infection, other autoimmune disease, pregnancy or lactation. Diagnoses rested on clinical symptoms, serum thyroxine and TRAb, thyroid ultrasound and orbital computed tomography. V was shortened by 3 bases and J by 1 base, with 19 bases between the two germline ends. Looked up from germline, CDR1 is MDHEN and CDR2 is SYDVKM. This CDR3 has 18 amino acids.

The sequence was collected from a woman aged 45-65 years with Graves' hyperthyroidism. What was sequenced was blood. V and J are TRBV28 and TRBJ2-1, with D possibly TRBD2 on 6 matching bases. CDR3: CASSFATSAGTSYNEQFF. Here the CDR3 DNA reads TGTGCCAGCAGTTTCGCGACGAGTGCGGGAACTTCCTACAATGAGCAGTTCTTC.